This T cell receptor (beta chain) was documented in a study of T cell responses to AZD1222 COVID-19 vaccine. Study-level findings and limits: At 160-218 and 743-854, vaccine-associated CD4 TCRs were dominant, and they spanned spike. Donors were chiefly white British, with a greater number of females, and clonal diversity was perhaps underestimated. Spike-specific TCR breadth and depth went up after people got two AZD1222 doses.

Comment on this clone: Its antigen remains unknown.

V lost 8 bases and J lost 2, with 19 bases in between. Germline lookup yields CDR1 SEHNR and CDR2 FQNEAQ (reference sequence). This CDR3 has 15 amino acids. TCRdb keeps only in-frame clones here, not all; method: immunoSEQ multiplex PCR. The table lists some 150,000 clones, about 93% of them singletons. Sequencing used peripheral blood, obtained on day 0 of AZD1222 vaccination. The TCR sequence derives from an adult in good health. The chain recombines TRBV7-9 with TRBJ2-7; D may be TRBD2 (5 bases). CDR3: CASDSGGLSPYEQYF. In DNA, the CDR3 is TGTGCCAGCGACTCAGGAGGCCTATCCCCCTACGAGCAGTACTTC.